This T cell receptor beta chain came from a study of T cell repertoires in cytomegalovirus infection (dated by TCRdb to the late 2010s). A note on the overall study: The HLA type of each donor mattered for the analysis, because public TCR beta signatures pointed to carriage of CMV infection along with the matching HLA type.

V is clipped by 11 bases and J by 5 bases, and the sequence between their germline boundaries is 18 bases long. CDR1 is given as MDHEN and CDR2 as SYDVKM, both from the germline V gene. CDR3 length: 13 amino acids, cysteine to phenylalanine. Here the CDR3 DNA is all that survives: 39 bases in frame from base 1. The full study reports these points: In both this cohort and an independent cohort of 352 donors, the cumulative frequency of public TCR beta family members distinguished carriers of CMV infection plus the relevant HLA type. In the ex vivo response, HLA-C-restricted CMV-specific TCR beta clonotypes were dominant, and in two of eight donors the single most frequent clonotype came from this HLA-C-restricted group.

Reads for this sample came from an Illumina HiSeq 1500. Starting from the raw public reads, TCRdb applied fastp trimming at Q25, assembled clones with MiXCR and retained in-frame beta chains. Every distinct CDR3 protein forms one entry, paired with its most common genes and DNA. The sample yields under 150,000 distinct CDR3 sequences; 7.5% to 9% were counted once. The biggest ten clones account for around a tenth of the sample. To note about this clonotype: Its binding antigen is unknown. This may come from a read error, since a much larger clone is one base off.

Sequencing was performed on PBMCs. This receptor was taken from a human donor in good health (CMV status not recorded). Some clones in this sample may be carry-over from other donors' samples. Rearrangement joined TRBV28 to TRBJ1-1, with the D gene uncertain. The CDR3 in this case is CALRRAGWTEAFF. The DNA sequence is TGTGCCCTCCGTCGGGCGGGTTGGACTGAAGCTTTCTTT.